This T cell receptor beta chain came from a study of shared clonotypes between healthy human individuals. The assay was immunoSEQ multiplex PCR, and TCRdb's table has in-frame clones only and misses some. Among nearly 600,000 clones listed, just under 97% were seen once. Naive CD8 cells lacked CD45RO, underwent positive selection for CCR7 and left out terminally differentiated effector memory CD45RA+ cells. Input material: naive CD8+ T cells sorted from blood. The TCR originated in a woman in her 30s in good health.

CDR3 bases: TGTGCCAGCAGTTTCTCGGTAGCGGACACAGATACGCAGTATTTT. This codes for CASSFSVADTDTQYF. The gene calls are TRBV27 and TRBJ2-3, with D maybe TRBD2 (6 bases). V was clipped by 3 bases and J by 2 bases, with 12 bases between them. The CDR3 has 15 amino acids. Germline values: CDR1 MNHEY, CDR2 SMNVEV (reference sequence).